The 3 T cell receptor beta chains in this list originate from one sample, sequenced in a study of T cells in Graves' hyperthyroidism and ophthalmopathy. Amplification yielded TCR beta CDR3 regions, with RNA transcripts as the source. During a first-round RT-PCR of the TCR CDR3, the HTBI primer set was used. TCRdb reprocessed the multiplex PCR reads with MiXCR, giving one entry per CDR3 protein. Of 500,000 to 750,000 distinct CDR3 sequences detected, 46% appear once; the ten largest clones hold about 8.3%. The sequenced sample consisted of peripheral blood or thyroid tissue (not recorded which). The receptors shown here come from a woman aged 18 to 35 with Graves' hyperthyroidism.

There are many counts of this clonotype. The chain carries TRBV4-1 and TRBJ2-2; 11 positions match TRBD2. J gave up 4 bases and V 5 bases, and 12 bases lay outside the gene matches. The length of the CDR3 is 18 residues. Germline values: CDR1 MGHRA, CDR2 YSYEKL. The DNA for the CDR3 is TGCGCCAGCAGCGTACGACTAGCGGGATTCGCGAGCACCGGGGAGCTGTTTTTT. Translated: CASSVRLAGFASTGELFF.

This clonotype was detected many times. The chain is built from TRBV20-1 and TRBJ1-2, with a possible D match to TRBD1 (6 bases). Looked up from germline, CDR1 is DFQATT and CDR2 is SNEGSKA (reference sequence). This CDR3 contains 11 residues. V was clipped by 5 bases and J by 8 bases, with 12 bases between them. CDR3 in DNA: TGCAGTGCTTGGGGAGGGGGAGGCTACACCTTC. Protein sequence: CSAWGGGGYTF.

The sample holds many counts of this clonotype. The CDR3, as DNA: TGCGCCAGCAGTACTAGCATTTCAAGAGAGCAGTACTTC. Its translation: CASSTSISREQYF. V is TRBV4-1 and J is TRBJ2-7, with D tentatively TRBD2 (6 bases). Germline CDR1 is MGHRA and CDR2 is YSYEKL. Trimming removed 6 bases at V and 7 bases at J, with 16 bases between. The CDR3 covers 13 residues.